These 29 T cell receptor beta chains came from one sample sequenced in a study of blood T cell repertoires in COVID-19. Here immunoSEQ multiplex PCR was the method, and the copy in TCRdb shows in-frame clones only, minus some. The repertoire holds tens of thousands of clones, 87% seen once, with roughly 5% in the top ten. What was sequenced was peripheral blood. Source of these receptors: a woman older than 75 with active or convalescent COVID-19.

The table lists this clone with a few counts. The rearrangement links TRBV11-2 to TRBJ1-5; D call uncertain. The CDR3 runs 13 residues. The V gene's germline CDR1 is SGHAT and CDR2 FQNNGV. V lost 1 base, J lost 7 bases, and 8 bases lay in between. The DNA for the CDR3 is TGTGCCAGCAGCTTAGCCCCGAGACAGCCCCAGCATTTT. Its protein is CASSLAPRQPQHF.

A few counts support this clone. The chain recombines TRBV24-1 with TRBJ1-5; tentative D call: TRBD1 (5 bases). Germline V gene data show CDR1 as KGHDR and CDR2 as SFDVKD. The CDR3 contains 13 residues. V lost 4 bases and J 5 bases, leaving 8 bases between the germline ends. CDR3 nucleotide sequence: TGTGCCACCAGTGAGTCACAGGATCAGCCCCAGCATTTT. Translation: CATSESQDQPQHF.

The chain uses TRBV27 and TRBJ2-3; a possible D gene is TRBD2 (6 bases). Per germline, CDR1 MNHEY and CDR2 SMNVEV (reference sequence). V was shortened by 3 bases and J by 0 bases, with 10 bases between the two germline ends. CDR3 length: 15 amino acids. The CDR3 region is CASSLGGASTDTQYF. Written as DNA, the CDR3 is TGTGCCAGCAGTTTGGGCGGGGCCAGCACAGATACGCAGTATTTT.

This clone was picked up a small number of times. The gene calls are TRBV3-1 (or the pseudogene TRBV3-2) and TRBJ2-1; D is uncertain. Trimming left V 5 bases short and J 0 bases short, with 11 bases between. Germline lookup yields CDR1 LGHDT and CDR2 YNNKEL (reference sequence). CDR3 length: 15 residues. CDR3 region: CASSVSKLSYNEQFF. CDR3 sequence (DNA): TGTGCCAGCAGCGTGTCGAAGCTCTCCTACAATGAGCAGTTCTTC.

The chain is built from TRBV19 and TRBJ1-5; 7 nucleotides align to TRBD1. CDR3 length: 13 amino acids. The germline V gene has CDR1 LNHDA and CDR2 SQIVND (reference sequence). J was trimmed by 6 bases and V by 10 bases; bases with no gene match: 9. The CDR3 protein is CAISQGIGQPQHF. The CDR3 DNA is TGTGCCATCTCACAGGGGATAGGTCAGCCCCAGCATTTT.

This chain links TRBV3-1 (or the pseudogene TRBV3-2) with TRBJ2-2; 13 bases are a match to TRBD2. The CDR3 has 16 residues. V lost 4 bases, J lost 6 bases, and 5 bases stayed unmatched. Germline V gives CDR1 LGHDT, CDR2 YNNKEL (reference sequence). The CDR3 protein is CASSPTSGRAAGELFF. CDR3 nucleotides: TGTGCCAGCAGCCCTACTAGCGGGAGGGCCGCCGGGGAGCTGTTTTTT.

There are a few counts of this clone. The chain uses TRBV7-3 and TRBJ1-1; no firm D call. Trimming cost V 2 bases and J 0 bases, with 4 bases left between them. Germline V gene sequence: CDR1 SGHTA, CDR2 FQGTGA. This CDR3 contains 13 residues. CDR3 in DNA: TGTGCCAGCAGCTTAGACATGAACACTGAAGCTTTCTTT. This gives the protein CASSLDMNTEAFF.

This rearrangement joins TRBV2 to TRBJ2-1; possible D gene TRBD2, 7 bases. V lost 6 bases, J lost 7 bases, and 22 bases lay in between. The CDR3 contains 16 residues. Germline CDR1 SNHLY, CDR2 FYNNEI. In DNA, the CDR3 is TGTGCCAGCAGCACCCTGGGGGGGGCGATAAGGAATGAGCAGTTCTTC. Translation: CASSTLGGAIRNEQFF.

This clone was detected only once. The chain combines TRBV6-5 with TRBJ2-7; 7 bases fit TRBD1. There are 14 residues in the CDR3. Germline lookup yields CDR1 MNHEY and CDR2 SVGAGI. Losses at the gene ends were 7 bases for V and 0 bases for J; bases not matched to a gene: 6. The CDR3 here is CASTRTGVSYEQYF. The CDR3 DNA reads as TGTGCCAGCACCCGGACAGGCGTCTCCTACGAGCAGTACTTC.

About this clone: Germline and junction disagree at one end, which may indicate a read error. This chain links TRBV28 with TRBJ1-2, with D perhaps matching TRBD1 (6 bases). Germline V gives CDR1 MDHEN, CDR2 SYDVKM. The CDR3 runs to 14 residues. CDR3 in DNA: TGTGCCGGCAGTTTACAGGGCAGAAACTATGGCTACACCTTC. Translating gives CAGSLQGRNYGYTF.

The CDR3 DNA reads TGTGCCAGCAGTTTAGGAGGGGTCCCTGGAAACACCATATATTTT. This translates into CASSLGGVPGNTIYF. The chain joins TRBV27 to TRBJ1-3, with D possibly TRBD1 on 5 matching bases. CDR1 is MNHEY, CDR2 SMNVEV, per germline (reference sequence). V dropped 2 bases and J dropped 2 bases, with 10 bases sitting between them. CDR3 length equals 15 residues.

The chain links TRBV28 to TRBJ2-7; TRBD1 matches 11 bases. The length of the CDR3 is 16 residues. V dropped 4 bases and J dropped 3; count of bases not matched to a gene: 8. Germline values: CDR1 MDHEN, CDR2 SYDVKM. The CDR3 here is CASSSPRTGGFYEQYF. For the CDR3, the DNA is TGTGCCAGCAGTTCCCCCCGGACAGGGGGCTTCTACGAGCAGTACTTC.

As DNA, the CDR3 is TGCGCCAGCAGTGGGGGGGGCTCCTACGAGCAGTACTTC. Translating gives CASSGGGSYEQYF. The gene calls are TRBV10-2 and TRBJ2-7, with 7 nucleotides matching TRBD2. V shed 4 bases, J shed 0 bases, and the junction held 0 bases outside the gene matches. CDR3 length: 13 residues. Germline lookup yields CDR1 WSHSY and CDR2 SAAADI.

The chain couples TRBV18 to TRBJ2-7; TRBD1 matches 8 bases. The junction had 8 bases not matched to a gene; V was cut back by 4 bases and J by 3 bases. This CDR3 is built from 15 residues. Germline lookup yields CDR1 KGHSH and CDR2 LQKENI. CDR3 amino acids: CASSQLQGANYEQYF. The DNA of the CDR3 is TGTGCCAGCTCACAACTCCAGGGGGCGAACTACGAGCAGTACTTC.

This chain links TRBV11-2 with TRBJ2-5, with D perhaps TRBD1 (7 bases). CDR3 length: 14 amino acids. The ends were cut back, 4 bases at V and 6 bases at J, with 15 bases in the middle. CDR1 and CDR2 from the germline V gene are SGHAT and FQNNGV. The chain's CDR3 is CASSSTRGVQTQYF. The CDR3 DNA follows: TGTGCCAGCAGCTCGACCAGGGGGGTACAGACCCAGTACTTC.

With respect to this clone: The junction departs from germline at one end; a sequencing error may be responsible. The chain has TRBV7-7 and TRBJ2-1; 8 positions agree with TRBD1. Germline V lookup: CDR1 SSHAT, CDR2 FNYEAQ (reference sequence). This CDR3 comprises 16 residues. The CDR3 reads CASSLAPGGAYNEQFF. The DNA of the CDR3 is TGTGCTAGCAGCTTAGCCCCAGGGGGCGCGTACAATGAGCAGTTCTTC. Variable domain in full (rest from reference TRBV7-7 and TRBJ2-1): GAGVSQSPRYKVTKRGQDVTLRCDPISSHATLYWYQQALGQGPEFLTYFNYEAQPDKSGLPSDRFSAERPEGSISTLTIQRTEQRDSAMYRCASSLAPGGAYNEQFFGPGTRLTVL.

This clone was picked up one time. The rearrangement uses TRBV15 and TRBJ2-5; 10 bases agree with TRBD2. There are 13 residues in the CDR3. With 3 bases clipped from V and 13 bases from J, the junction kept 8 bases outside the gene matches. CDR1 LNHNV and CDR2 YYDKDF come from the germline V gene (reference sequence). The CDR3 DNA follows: TGTGCCACCAGCAGGGGACTAGCGTCCTTGGGGTACTTC. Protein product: CATSRGLASLGYF.

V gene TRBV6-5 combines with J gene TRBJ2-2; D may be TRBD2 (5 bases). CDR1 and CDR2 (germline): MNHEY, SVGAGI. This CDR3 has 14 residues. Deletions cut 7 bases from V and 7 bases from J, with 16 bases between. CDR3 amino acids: CASTRGSYGGELFF. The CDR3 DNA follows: TGTGCCAGCACACGGGGTTCCTATGGCGGGGAGCTGTTTTTT.

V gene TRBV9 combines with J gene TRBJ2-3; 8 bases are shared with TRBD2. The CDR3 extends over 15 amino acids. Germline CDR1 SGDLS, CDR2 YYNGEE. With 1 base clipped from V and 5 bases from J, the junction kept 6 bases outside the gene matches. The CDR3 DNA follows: TGTGCCAGCAGCGTACCCAGCGGGGGAATAGATACGCAGTATTTT. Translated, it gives CASSVPSGGIDTQYF.

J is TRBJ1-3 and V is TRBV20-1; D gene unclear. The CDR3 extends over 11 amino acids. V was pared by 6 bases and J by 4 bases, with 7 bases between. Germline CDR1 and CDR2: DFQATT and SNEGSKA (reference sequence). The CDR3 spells CSALLGNTIYF. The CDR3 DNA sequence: TGCAGTGCCCTCTTAGGAAACACCATATATTTT.

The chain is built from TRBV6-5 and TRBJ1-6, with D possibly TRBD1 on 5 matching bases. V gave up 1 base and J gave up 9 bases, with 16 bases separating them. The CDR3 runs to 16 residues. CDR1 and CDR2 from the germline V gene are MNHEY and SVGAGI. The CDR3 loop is CASSYFSTGRSSPLHF. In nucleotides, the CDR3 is TGTGCCAGCAGTTACTTCTCAACAGGTCGGAGTTCACCCCTCCACTTT.

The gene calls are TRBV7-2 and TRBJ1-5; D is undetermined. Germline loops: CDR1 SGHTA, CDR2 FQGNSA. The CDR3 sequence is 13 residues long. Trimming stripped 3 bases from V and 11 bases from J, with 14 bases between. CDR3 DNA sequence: TGTGCCAGCAGCTTCAGTCCGGGTCGAACCCAGCATTTT. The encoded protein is CASSFSPGRTQHF.

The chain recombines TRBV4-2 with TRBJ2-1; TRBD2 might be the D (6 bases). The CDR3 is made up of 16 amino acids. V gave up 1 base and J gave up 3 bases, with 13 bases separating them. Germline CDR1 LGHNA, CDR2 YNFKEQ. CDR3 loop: CASSQGWGEDYNEQFF. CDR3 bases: TGTGCCAGCAGCCAAGGGTGGGGGGAGGACTACAATGAGCAGTTCTTC.

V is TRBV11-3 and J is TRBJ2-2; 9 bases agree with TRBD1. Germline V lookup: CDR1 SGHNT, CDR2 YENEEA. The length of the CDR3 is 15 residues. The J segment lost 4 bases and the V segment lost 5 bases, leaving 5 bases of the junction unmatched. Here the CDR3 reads CASSLGQGSTGELFF. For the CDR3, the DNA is TGTGCCAGCAGCCTGGGACAGGGAAGCACCGGGGAGCTGTTTTTT.

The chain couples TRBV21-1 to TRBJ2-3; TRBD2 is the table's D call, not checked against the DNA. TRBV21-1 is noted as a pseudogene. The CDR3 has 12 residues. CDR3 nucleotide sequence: TGTGCCAGCTCTAGCAGCACAGATACGCAGTATTTT. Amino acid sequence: CASSSSTDTQYF.

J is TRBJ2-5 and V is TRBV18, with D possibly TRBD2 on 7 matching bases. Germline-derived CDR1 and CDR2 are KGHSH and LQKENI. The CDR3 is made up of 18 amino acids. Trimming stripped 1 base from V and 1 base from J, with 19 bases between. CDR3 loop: CASSPLGLGRGGQETQYF. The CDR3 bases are TGTGCCAGCTCACCACTCGGCTTAGGAAGGGGGGGCCAAGAGACCCAGTACTTC.

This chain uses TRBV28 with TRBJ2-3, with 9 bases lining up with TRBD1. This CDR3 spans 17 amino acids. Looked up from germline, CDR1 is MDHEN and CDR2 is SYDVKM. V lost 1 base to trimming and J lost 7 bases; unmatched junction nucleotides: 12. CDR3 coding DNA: TGTGCCAGCAGTTTATCCCGCTCCGGGACAGGGACCAATACGCAGTATTTT. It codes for CASSLSRSGTGTNTQYF.

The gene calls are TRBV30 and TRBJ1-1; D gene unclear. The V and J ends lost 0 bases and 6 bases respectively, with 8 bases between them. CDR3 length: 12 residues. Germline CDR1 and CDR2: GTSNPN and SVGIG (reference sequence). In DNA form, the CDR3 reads TGTGCCTGGAGTGTTCTGGCAGCTGAAGCTTTCTTT. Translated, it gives CAWSVLAAEAFF.

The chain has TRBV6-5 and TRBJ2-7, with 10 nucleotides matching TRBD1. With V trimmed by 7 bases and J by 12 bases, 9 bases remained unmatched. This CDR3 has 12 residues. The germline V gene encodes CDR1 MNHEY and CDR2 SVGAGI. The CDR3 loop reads CASTVDRGVMYF. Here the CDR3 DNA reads TGTGCCAGCACTGTGGACAGGGGGGTAATGTACTTC.